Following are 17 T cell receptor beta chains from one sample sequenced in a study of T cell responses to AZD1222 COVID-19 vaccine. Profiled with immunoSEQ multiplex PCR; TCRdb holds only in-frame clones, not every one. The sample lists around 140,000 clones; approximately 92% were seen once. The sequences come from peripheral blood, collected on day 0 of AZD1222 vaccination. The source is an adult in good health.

This CDR3 reads CATSDLLKNTEAFF. In nucleotides, the CDR3 is TGTGCCACCAGTGACCTACTTAAGAACACTGAAGCTTTCTTT. The gene calls are TRBV24-1 and TRBJ1-1; D not certain. This CDR3 spans 14 amino acids. Per the germline V gene, CDR1 is KGHDR and CDR2 is SFDVKD. Trimming left V 4 bases short and J 1 base short, with 9 bases between.

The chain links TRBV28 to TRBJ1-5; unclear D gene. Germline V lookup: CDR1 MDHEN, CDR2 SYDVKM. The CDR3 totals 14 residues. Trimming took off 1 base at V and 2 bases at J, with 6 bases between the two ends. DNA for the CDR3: TGTGCCAGCAGTTTATATCCGGGCAATCAGCCCCAGCATTTT. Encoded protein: CASSLYPGNQPQHF.

The CDR3 region has the DNA TGTGCCAGCAGCCTCGGGCCCCACCTGGGGAAACTGTTTTTT. Translation gives CASSLGPHLGKLFF. This rearrangement joins TRBV28 to TRBJ1-4; D gene unclear. From germline, CDR1 is MDHEN and CDR2 SYDVKM. The germline V and J ends were trimmed by 6 bases and 11 bases, with 19 bases remaining between them. This CDR3 has 14 residues.

The CDR3 bases are TGCAGTGCTAGTACGGGGGGGGACACTGAAGCTTTCTTT. It specifies CSASTGGDTEAFF. The rearrangement joins TRBV20-1 to TRBJ1-1; possibly TRBD1 for D (5 bases). The CDR3 extends over 13 amino acids. The germline V gene encodes CDR1 DFQATT and CDR2 SNEGSKA (reference sequence). With 3 bases removed from V and 3 bases from J, the gap between germline ends came to 11 bases.

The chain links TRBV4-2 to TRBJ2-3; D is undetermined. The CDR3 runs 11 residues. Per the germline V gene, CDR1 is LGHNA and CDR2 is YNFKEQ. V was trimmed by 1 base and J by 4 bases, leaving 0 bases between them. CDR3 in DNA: TGTGCCAGCAGCCAAGCAGATACGCAGTATTTT. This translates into CASSQADTQYF.

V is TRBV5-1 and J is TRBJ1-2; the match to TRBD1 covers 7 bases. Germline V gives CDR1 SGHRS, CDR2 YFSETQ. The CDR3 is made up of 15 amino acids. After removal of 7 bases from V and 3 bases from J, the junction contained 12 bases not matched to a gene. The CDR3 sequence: CASASTGSPDYGYTF. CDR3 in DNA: TGCGCCAGCGCGTCGACAGGGTCCCCGGACTATGGCTACACCTTC.

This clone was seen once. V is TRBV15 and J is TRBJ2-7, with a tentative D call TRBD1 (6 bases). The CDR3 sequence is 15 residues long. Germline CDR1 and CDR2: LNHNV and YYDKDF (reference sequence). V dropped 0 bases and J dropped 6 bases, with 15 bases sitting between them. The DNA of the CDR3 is TGTGCCACCAGCAGAGATAAACAGGGAATTTCCGAGCAGTACTTC. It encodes CATSRDKQGISEQYF.

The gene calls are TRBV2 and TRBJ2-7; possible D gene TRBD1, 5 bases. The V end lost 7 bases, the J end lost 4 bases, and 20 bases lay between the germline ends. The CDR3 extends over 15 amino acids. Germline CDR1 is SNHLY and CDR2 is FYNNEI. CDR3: CASKTDRAQIYEQYF. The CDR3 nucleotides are TGTGCCAGCAAAACCGACAGAGCTCAGATTTACGAGCAGTACTTC. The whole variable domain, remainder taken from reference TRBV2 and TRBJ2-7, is EPEVTQTPSHQVTQMGQEVILRCVPISNHLYFYWYRQILGQKVEFLVSFYNNEISEKSEIFDDQFSVERPDGSNFTLKIRSTKLEDSAMYFCASKTDRAQIYEQYFGPGTRLTVT.

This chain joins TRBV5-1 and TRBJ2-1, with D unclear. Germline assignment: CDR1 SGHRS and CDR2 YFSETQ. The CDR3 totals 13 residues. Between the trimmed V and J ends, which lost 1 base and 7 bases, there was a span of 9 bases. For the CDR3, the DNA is TGCGCCAGCAGCTTGTTGGCTAGTAATGAGCAGTTCTTC. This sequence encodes CASSLLASNEQFF.

CDR3 in amino acids: CASSLFGAEKTNTEAFF. CDR3 nucleotides: TGTGCCAGCAGCTTATTCGGGGCGGAAAAAACGAACACTGAAGCTTTCTTT. V gene TRBV11-2 combines with J gene TRBJ1-1, with D possibly being TRBD1 (5 bases). V lost 2 bases and J 1 base, leaving 17 bases between the germline ends. The CDR3 is 17 amino acids. CDR1 is SGHAT and CDR2 is FQNNGV in the germline V gene.

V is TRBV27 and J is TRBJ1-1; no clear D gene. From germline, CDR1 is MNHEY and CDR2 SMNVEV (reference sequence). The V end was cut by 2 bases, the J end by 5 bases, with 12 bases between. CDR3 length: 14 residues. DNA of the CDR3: TGTGCCAGCAGTTTAGGACGGGGTGGGACTGAAGCTTTCTTT. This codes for CASSLGRGGTEAFF.

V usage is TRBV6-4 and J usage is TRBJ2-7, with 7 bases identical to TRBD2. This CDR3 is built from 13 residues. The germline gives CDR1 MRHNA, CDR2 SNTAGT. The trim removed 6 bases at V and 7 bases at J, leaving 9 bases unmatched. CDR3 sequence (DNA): TGTGCCAGCAGCCGGGACTATGAGGGAGAGCAGTACTTC. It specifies CASSRDYEGEQYF.

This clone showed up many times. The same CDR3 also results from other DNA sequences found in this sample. The CDR3: CASSPQGIESTDTQYF. The CDR3 coding sequence is TGTGCCAGCAGCCCCCAGGGAATCGAGAGCACAGATACGCAGTATTTT. The V and J genes are TRBV4-2 and TRBJ2-3; D may be TRBD1 (5 bases). The CDR3 extends over 16 amino acids. CDR1 and CDR2 from the germline V gene are LGHNA and YNFKEQ. The V gene lost 4 bases and the J gene lost 0 bases, with 14 bases spanning the gap.

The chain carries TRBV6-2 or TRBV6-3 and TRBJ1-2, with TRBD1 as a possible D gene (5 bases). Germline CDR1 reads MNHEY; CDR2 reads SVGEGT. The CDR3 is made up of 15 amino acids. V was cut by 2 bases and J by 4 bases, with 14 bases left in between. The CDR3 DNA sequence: TGTGCCAGCAGTTACGTGGCGGGACGGAGCTATGGCTACACCTTC. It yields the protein CASSYVAGRSYGYTF.

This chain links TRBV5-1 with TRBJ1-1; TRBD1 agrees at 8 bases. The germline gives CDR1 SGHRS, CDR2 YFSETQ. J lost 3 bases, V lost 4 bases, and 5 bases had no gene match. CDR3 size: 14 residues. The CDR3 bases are TGCGCCAGCAGCCCTGGACAGGGCTACACTGAAGCTTTCTTT. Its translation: CASSPGQGYTEAFF.

This chain's CDR3 is CASSGTPLVADTQYF. The CDR3 DNA reads as TGTGCCAGCAGCGGGACTCCATTGGTTGCAGATACGCAGTATTTT. This chain links TRBV9 with TRBJ2-3; TRBD2 might be the D (5 bases). The CDR3 extends over 15 amino acids. Germline values: CDR1 SGDLS, CDR2 YYNGEE. V dropped 3 bases and J dropped 4 bases, with 15 bases sitting between them.

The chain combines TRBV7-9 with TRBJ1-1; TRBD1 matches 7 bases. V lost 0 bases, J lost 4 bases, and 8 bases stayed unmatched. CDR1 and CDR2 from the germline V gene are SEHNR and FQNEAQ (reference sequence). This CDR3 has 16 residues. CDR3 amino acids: CASSLAGLRQGTEAFF. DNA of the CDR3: TGTGCCAGCAGCTTAGCAGGGTTGCGACAGGGCACTGAAGCTTTCTTT.